This paragraph reports one TCR beta chain. Its target is unknown. The data were obtained in a study of shared clonotypes between healthy human individuals. Whole-study results and caveats: Only blood was sampled; tissue repertoires likely differ. The study drew on few donors, limiting represented genetic and exposure-history diversity.

The authors' processing: Junction-only sequences produced by ImmunoSEQ had no quality scores, so filtering differed. Here immunoSEQ multiplex PCR was the method, and the copy in TCRdb shows in-frame clones only, minus some. D and trimming were read from the DNA, whereas the V and J calls and clone size are those reported in that table. In the table there are roughly 500,000 clones, 70% to 80% of which are singletons. V was cut by 3 bases and J by 5 bases, with 14 bases left in between. CDR3 length: 15 amino acids. Germline CDR1 and CDR2: SGDLS and YYNGEE. The chain joins TRBV9 to TRBJ2-2; D remains ambiguous. This receptor was obtained from a middle-aged woman in good health. Some clones in this sample may be carry-over from other donors' samples. Sequencing was performed on PBMCs. The DNA for the CDR3 is TGTGCCAGCAGCGGGGCTAGAGTGGGGACCGGGGAGCTGTTTTTT. Its protein is CASSGARVGTGELFF.